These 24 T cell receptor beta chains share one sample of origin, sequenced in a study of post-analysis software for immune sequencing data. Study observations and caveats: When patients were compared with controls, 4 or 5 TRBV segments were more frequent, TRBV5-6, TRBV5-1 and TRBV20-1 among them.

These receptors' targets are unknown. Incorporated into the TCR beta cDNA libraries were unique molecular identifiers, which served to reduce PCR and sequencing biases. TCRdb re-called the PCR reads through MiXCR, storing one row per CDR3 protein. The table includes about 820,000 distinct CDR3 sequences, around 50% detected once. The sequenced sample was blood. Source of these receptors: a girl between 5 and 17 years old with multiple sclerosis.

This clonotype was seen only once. Here the CDR3 reads CAITTGGSSYEQYF. The CDR3 nucleotides are TGTGCCATCACGACCGGCGGGAGCTCCTACGAGCAGTACTTC. The chain joins TRBV10-3 to TRBJ2-7; 7 bases align to TRBD2. The germline V gene has CDR1 ENHRY and CDR2 SYGVKD. The CDR3 is made up of 14 amino acids. V trimming: 7 bases; J trimming: 0 bases; junction bases outside the gene matches: 6.

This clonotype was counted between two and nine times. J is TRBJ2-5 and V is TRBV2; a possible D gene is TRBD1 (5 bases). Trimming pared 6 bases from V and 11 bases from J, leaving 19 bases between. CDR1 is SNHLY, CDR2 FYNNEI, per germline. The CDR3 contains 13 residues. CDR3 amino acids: CASSPQVVQEQYF. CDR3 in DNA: TGTGCCAGCAGCCCCCAAGTGGTACAGGAGCAGTACTTC.

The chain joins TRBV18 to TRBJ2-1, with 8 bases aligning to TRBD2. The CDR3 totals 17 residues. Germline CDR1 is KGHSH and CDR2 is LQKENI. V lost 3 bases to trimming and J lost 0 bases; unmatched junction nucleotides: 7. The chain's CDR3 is CASSPNERGSSYNEQFF. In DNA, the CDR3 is TGTGCCAGCTCACCGAATGAGCGGGGGAGCTCCTACAATGAGCAGTTCTTC.

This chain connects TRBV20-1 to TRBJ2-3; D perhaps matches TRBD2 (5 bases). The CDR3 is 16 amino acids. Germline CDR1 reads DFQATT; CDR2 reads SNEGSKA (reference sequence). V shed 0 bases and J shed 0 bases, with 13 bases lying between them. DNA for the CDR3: TGCAGTGCTAGAGATCTCAAAGCGGCTAGCACAGATACGCAGTATTTT. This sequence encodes CSARDLKAASTDTQYF.

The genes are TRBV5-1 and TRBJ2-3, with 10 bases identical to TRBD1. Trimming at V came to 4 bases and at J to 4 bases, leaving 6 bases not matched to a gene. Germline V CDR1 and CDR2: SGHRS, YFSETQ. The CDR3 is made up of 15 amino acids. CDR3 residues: CASSPRTGGADTQYF. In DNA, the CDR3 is TGCGCCAGCAGCCCTCGGACAGGGGGGGCAGATACGCAGTATTTT.

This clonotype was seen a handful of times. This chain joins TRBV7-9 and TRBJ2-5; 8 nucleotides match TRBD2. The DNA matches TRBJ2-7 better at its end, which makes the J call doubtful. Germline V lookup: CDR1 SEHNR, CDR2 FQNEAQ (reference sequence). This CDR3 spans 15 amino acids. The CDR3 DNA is TGTGCCAGCAGCTTACCAACCGGGACTAGCTACGAGCAGTACTTC. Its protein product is CASSLPTGTSYEQYF.

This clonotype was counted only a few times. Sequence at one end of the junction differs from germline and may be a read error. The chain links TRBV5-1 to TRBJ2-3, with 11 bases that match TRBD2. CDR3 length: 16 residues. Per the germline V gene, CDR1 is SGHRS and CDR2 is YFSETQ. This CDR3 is CACSPYSGGATDTQYF. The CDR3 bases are TGCGCCTGCAGCCCCTATAGCGGGGGGGCAACAGATACGCAGTATTTT.

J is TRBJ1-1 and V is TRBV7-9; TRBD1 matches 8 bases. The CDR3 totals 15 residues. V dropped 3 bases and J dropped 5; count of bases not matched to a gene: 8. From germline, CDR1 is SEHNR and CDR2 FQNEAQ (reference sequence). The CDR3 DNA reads TGTGCCAGCAGCTTCCCGGACAGGGTTGAGACTGAAGCTTTCTTT. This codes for CASSFPDRVETEAFF.

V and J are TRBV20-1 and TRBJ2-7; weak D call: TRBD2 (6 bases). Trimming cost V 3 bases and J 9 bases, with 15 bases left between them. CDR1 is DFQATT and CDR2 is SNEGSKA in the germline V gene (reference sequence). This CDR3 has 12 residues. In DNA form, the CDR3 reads TGCAGTGCTAGGAGGGGAGGTTATGTGCAGTACTTC. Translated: CSARRGGYVQYF.

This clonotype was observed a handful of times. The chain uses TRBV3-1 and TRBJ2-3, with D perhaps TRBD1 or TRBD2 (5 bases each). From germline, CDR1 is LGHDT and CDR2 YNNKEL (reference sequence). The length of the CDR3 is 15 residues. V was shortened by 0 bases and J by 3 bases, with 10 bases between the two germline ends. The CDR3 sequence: CASSQDGTRTDTQYF. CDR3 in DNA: TGTGCCAGCAGCCAAGATGGGACGAGAACAGATACGCAGTATTTT.

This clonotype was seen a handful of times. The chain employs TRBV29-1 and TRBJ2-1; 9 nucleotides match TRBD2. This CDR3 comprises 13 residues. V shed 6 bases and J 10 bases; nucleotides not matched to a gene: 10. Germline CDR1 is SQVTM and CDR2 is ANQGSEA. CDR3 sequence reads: CSVEREALAEQFF. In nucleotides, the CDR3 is TGCAGCGTCGAGCGGGAGGCGCTTGCGGAGCAGTTCTTC.

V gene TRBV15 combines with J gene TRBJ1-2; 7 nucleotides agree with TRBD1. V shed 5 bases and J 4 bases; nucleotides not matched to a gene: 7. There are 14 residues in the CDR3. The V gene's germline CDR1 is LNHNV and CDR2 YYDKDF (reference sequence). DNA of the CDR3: TGTGCCACCAGCCGATCGACAGGGACCTATGGCTACACCTTC. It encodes CATSRSTGTYGYTF.

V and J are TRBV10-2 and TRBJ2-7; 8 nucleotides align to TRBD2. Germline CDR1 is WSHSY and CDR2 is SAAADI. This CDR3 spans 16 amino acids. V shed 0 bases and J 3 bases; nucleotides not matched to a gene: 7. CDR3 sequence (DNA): TGCGCCAGCAGTGAGTCGGTGGCGGGAGGCGACTACGAGCAGTACTTC. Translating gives CASSESVAGGDYEQYF.

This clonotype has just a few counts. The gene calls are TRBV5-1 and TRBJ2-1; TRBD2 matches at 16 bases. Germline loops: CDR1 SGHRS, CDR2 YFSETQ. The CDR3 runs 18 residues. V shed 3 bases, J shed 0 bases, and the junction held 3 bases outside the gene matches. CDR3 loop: CASSWGLAGGYSYNEQFF. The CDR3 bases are TGCGCCAGCAGCTGGGGACTAGCGGGAGGGTACTCCTACAATGAGCAGTTCTTC.

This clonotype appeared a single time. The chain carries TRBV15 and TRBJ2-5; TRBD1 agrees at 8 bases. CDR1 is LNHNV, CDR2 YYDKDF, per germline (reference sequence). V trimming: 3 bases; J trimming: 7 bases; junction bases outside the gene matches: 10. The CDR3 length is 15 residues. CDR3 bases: TGTGCCACCAGCAGGGACCTGCTACAGGGGGGGACCCAGTACTTC. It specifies CATSRDLLQGGTQYF.

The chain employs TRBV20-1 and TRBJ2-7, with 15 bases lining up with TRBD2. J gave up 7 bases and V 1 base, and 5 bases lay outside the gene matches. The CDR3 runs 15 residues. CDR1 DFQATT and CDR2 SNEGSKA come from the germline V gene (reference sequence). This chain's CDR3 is CSARVWTSGRGEQYF. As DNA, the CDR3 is TGCAGTGCTAGAGTCTGGACTAGCGGGAGGGGGGAGCAGTACTTC.

The CDR3 is CASSRTHRDSKGLGEQYF. In nucleotides, the CDR3 is TGCGCCAGCAGTCGCACCCACCGAGACAGTAAGGGCCTCGGCGAGCAGTACTTC. The chain uses TRBV5-1 and TRBJ2-4; a possible D gene is TRBD1 (5 bases). The DNA matches TRBJ2-7 better at its end, which makes the J call doubtful. In germline, CDR1 is SGHRS, CDR2 YFSETQ. CDR3 size: 18 residues.

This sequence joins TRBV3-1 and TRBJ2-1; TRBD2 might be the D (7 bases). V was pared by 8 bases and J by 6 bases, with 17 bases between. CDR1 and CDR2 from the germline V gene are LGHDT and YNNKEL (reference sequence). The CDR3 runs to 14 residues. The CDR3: CASSSKGGGNEQFF. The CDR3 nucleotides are TGTGCCAGCTCCTCGAAGGGGGGGGGCAATGAGCAGTTCTTC.

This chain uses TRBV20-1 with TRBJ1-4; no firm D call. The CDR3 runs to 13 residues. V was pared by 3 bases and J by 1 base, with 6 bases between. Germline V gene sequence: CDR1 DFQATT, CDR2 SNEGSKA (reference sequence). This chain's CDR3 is CSARLVTNEKLFF. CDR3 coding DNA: TGCAGTGCTAGGCTGGTAACTAATGAAAAACTGTTTTTT.

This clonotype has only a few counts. CDR3 DNA: TGCGCCAGCAGCTTGGGGATCGATGAGCAGTTCTTC. It yields the protein CASSLGIDEQFF. J is TRBJ2-1 and V is TRBV5-1; no clear D. This CDR3 spans 12 amino acids. Trimming cost V 0 bases and J 8 bases, with 6 bases left between them. Germline-derived CDR1 and CDR2 are SGHRS and YFSETQ.

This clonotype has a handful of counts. CDR3 in DNA: TGTGCCAGCAGCTTAGATCTGGGACAGGGGCGCCAGAGATCCTCTGGGGCCAACGTCCTGACTTTC. It codes for CASSLDLGQGRQRSSGANVLTF. V and J are TRBV11-2 and TRBJ2-6, with 10 bases aligning to TRBD1. The CDR3 covers 22 residues. Trimming took 0 bases from V and 0 from J; bases not matched to a gene: 14. Germline V gene sequence: CDR1 SGHAT, CDR2 FQNNGV.

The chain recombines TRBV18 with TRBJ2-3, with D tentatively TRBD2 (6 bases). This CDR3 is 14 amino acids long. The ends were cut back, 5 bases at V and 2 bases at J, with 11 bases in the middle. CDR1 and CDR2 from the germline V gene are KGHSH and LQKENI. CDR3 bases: TGTGCCAGCTCAACTAGCAAATCCACAGATACGCAGTATTTT. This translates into CASSTSKSTDTQYF.

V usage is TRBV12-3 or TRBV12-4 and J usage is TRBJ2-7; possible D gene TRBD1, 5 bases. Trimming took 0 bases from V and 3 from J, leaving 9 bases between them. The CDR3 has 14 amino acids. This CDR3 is CASSLAGPSYEQYF. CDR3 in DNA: TGTGCCAGCAGTTTAGCGGGGCCGAGCTACGAGCAGTACTTC.

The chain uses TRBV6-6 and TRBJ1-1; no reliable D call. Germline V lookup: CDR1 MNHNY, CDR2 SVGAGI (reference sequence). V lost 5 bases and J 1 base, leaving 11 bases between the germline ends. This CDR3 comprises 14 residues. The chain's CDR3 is CASSALVANTEAFF. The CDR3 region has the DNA TGTGCCAGCAGTGCCCTTGTTGCGAACACTGAAGCTTTCTTT.